The 23 T cell receptor beta chains reported below all come from one sample, sequenced in a study of blood T cell repertoires in COVID-19. Assay used: immunoSEQ multiplex PCR; TCRdb lists only in-frame clones, some missing. The sample contains tens of thousands of clones, about 70% of which appear only once. The sample consisted of peripheral blood. All receptors come from a woman at least 80 years old with acute or convalescent COVID-19.

CDR3 residues: CASSLEVAGTGYGYTF. In nucleotides, the CDR3 is TGTGCCAGCAGCTTAGAAGTTGCAGGGACAGGGTATGGCTACACCTTC. This chain uses TRBV7-9 with TRBJ1-2, with 9 bases identical to TRBD1. The CDR3 has 16 residues. CDR1 SEHNR and CDR2 FQNEAQ come from the germline V gene (reference sequence). Losses at the gene ends were 1 base for V and 5 bases for J; bases not matched to a gene: 8.

The V gene is TRBV19, the J gene TRBJ2-1; D perhaps matches TRBD1 (5 bases). Germline values: CDR1 LNHDA, CDR2 SQIVND (reference sequence). V was clipped by 6 bases and J by 4 bases, with 10 bases between them. CDR3 size: 13 residues. CDR3 in amino acids: CASRDNSYNEQFF. The CDR3 DNA sequence: TGTGCCAGTAGGGACAACAGTTACAATGAGCAGTTCTTC.

This clone is a singleton in its sample. The CDR3, as DNA: TGTGCCAGCAGCTTCCAAACAACACTAGCGGGAGTCCCAGATACGCAGTATTTT. Translation: CASSFQTTLAGVPDTQYF. This chain connects TRBV5-8 to TRBJ2-3; 11 positions match TRBD2. Trimming at V came to 2 bases and at J to 4 bases, leaving 12 bases not matched to a gene. The CDR3 loop spans 18 amino acids. In germline, CDR1 is SGHTS, CDR2 YDEGEE.

The count of this clone is one. V usage is TRBV10-2 and J usage is TRBJ2-7; 12 bases line up with TRBD2. Unmatched junction bases numbered 2, after V lost 1 base and J lost 1 base. The CDR3 extends over 16 amino acids. Looked up from germline, CDR1 is WSHSY and CDR2 is SAAADI. The CDR3 nucleotides read TGCGCCAGCAGTGAGTTTGGACTAGCGGGATCCTACGAGCAGTACTTC. Translation gives CASSEFGLAGSYEQYF.

The chain employs TRBV7-9 and TRBJ2-3; perhaps TRBD2 as D (5 bases). The germline CDR1 and CDR2 sequences are SEHNR and FQNEAQ (reference sequence). The CDR3 consists of 18 residues. V lost 5 bases and J lost 0, with 21 bases in between. The CDR3 here is CASSAAGYDTASTDTQYF. CDR3 nucleotides: TGTGCCAGCAGCGCCGCGGGTTACGACACCGCTAGCACAGATACGCAGTATTTT. Based on the CDR3 plus reference TRBV7-9 and TRBJ2-3, the full variable domain is DTGVSQNPRHKITKRGQNVTFRCDPISEHNRLYWYRQTLGQGPEFLTYFQNEAQLEKSRLLSDRFSAERPKGSFSTLEIQRTEQGDSAMYLCASSAAGYDTASTDTQYFGPGTRLTVL.

The V gene is TRBV5-1, the J gene TRBJ2-3; D might be TRBD2 (5 bases). Trimming removed 0 bases at V and 0 bases at J, with 8 bases between. CDR3 length: 15 residues. Germline loops: CDR1 SGHRS, CDR2 YFSETQ. The CDR3 region has the DNA TGCGCCAGCAGCTTGGGGGAGTGGAGCACAGATACGCAGTATTTT. This codes for CASSLGEWSTDTQYF. The complete variable domain, with remaining parts taken from reference TRBV5-1 and TRBJ2-3, reads KAGVTQTPRYLIKTRGQQVTLSCSPISGHRSVSWYQQTPGQGLQFLFEYFSETQRNKGNFPGRFSGRQFSNSRSEMNVSTLELGDSALYLCASSLGEWSTDTQYFGPGTRLTVL.

The gene calls are TRBV1 and TRBJ2-1; the table's TRBD1 call for D was not verified on the DNA. TRBV1 is a listed pseudogene. This CDR3 is 15 amino acids long. The chain's CDR3 is CTRPSRQGNYNEQFF. Written as DNA, the CDR3 is TGCACCAGACCTAGCCGGCAGGGGAACTACAATGAGCAGTTCTTC.

The V gene is TRBV7-3, the J gene TRBJ2-6; D not resolved. Germline V gene data show CDR1 as SGHTA and CDR2 as FQGTGA. The length of the CDR3 is 16 residues. V lost 5 bases to trimming and J lost 0 bases, with 11 bases between them. The DNA of the CDR3 is TGTGCCAGCAGCCCCCACATCGACTCTGGGGCCAACGTCCTGACTTTC. Translation gives CASSPHIDSGANVLTF.

The DNA of the CDR3 is TGTGCCAGCAAGTACAGCGGGAGTCGGGGGGAGCTGTTTTTT. Translation gives CASKYSGSRGELFF. This sequence joins TRBV6-6 and TRBJ2-2; 8 bases match TRBD2. The CDR3 is 14 amino acids. Per germline, CDR1 MNHNY and CDR2 SVGAGI (reference sequence). Trimming at V came to 7 bases and at J to 8 bases, leaving 9 bases not matched to a gene.

The chain carries TRBV27 and TRBJ1-2, with TRBD1 as a possible D gene (6 bases). The CDR3 sequence is 13 residues long. Looked up from germline, CDR1 is MNHEY and CDR2 is SMNVEV (reference sequence). V was cut by 6 bases and J by 9 bases, with 17 bases left in between. The CDR3 region has the DNA TGTGCCAGCAGCCCGGACAGCCCGTTACGCTACACCTTC. Its protein product is CASSPDSPLRYTF.

This clone was counted a few times. This sequence joins TRBV4-1 and TRBJ1-5, with TRBD1 matching over 11 bases. This CDR3 has 16 residues. CDR1 MGHRA and CDR2 YSYEKL come from the germline V gene. J lost 4 bases, V lost 4 bases, and 6 bases had no gene match. The CDR3 is CASSPNGQGANQPQHF. The CDR3 DNA sequence: TGCGCCAGCAGCCCCAACGGACAGGGGGCGAATCAGCCCCAGCATTTT.

This clone was seen only a few times. The chain combines TRBV7-2 with TRBJ1-2; the match to TRBD1 covers 10 bases. This CDR3 has 15 residues. Germline assignment: CDR1 SGHTA and CDR2 FQGNSA. Trimming took 5 bases from V and 0 from J; bases not matched to a gene: 3. CDR3 in DNA: TGTGCCAGCAGCCGGGACAGGGGAGCTAACTATGGCTACACCTTC. This encodes CASSRDRGANYGYTF. The full variable domain, rest sourced from reference TRBV7-2 and TRBJ1-2, is GAGVSQSPSNKVTEKGKDVELRCDPISGHTALYWYRQSLGQGLEFLIYFQGNSAPDKSGLPSDRFSAERTGGSVSTLTIQRTQQEDSAVYLCASSRDRGANYGYTFGSGTRLTVV.

Only one count was recorded for this clone. The chain employs TRBV5-4 and TRBJ2-7; 11 positions match TRBD2. V shed 4 bases, J shed 4 bases, and the junction held 7 bases outside the gene matches. CDR1 and CDR2 (germline): SGHNT, YYREEE (reference sequence). CDR3 length: 15 residues. The CDR3 coding sequence is TGTGCCAGCAGCGGACGAATAGCGGGAGGGTACGAGCAGTACTTC. Translating it yields CASSGRIAGGYEQYF.

The V and J genes are TRBV5-8 and TRBJ1-1, with D hard to call. Germline V gene sequence: CDR1 SGHTS, CDR2 YDEGEE. The CDR3 is 14 amino acids. Trimming removed 3 bases from V and 1 base from J, with 10 bases in between. CDR3 sequence reads: CASSWMGGNTEAFF. CDR3 coding DNA: TGTGCCAGCAGCTGGATGGGAGGGAACACTGAAGCTTTCTTT.

The rearrangement uses TRBV19 and TRBJ1-2, with TRBD1 matching over 8 bases. With 5 bases clipped from V and 7 bases from J, the junction kept 9 bases outside the gene matches. Looked up from germline, CDR1 is LNHDA and CDR2 is SQIVND (reference sequence). CDR3 length: 14 residues. In DNA form, the CDR3 reads TGTGCCAGTAGTGGAACAGGGGGAACGTTTGGCTACACCTTC. Its protein is CASSGTGGTFGYTF.

This clone was counted many times. CDR3 sequence (DNA): TGTGCCAGCAGCTGGGGGACTAGCGGGAGCCGCACAGATACGCAGTATTTT. This encodes CASSWGTSGSRTDTQYF. J is TRBJ2-3 and V is TRBV7-9, with 14 bases fitting TRBD2. Germline assignment: CDR1 SEHNR and CDR2 FQNEAQ (reference sequence). The CDR3 has 17 residues. The V segment lost 4 bases and the J segment 1 base; nucleotides outside the gene matches: 4.

The J gene is TRBJ1-5, the V gene TRBV19; D not resolved. The germline CDR1 and CDR2 sequences are LNHDA and SQIVND (reference sequence). Trimming took 0 bases from V and 4 from J, leaving 4 bases between them. The CDR3 contains 13 residues. CDR3: CASSIDLNQPQHF. The CDR3 DNA follows: TGTGCCAGTAGTATAGATCTAAATCAGCCCCAGCATTTT.

The V gene is TRBV5-1, the J gene TRBJ2-3; the match to TRBD2 covers 14 bases. The CDR3 has 17 amino acids. CDR1 SGHRS and CDR2 YFSETQ come from the germline V gene. After removal of 6 bases from V and 4 bases from J, the junction contained 10 bases not matched to a gene. The CDR3 coding sequence is TGCGCCAGCAAGAAGGGACTAGCGGGAGCGGCGGCAGATACGCAGTATTTT. This sequence encodes CASKKGLAGAAADTQYF.

The J gene is TRBJ2-7, the V gene TRBV6-6, with 9 bases aligning to TRBD2. The germline V gene has CDR1 MNHNY and CDR2 SVGAGI (reference sequence). CDR3 size: 16 residues. V lost 5 bases to trimming and J lost 6 bases; unmatched junction nucleotides: 14. CDR3 loop: CASSTGTSTLAGEQYF. Written as DNA, the CDR3 is TGTGCCAGCAGTACCGGGACTAGCACTCTCGCGGGCGAGCAGTACTTC.

The CDR3 DNA reads as TGTGCCAGCAGTAGGCAACCGGGGGAGACCCAGTACTTC. It encodes CASSRQPGETQYF. J is TRBJ2-5 and V is TRBV27; TRBD2 might be the D (5 bases). The CDR3 extends over 13 amino acids. CDR1 MNHEY and CDR2 SMNVEV come from the germline V gene (reference sequence). Trimming took 5 bases from V and 5 from J, leaving 12 bases between them.

The chain recombines TRBV2 with TRBJ2-7, with a tentative D call TRBD1 (5 bases). The CDR3 spans 14 residues. Germline V gene lookup returns CDR1 SNHLY and CDR2 FYNNEI. With 8 bases removed from V and 2 bases from J, the gap between germline ends came to 16 bases. CDR3 DNA: TGTGCCAGCTCTCAGGGCAGGGCAACCTACGAGCAGTACTTC. As protein: CASSQGRATYEQYF. Looking up the rest from reference TRBV2 and TRBJ2-7 gives the full variable domain: EPEVTQTPSHQVTQMGQEVILRCVPISNHLYFYWYRQILGQKVEFLVSFYNNEISEKSEIFDDQFSVERPDGSNFTLKIRSTKLEDSAMYFCASSQGRATYEQYFGPGTRLTVT.

The chain recombines TRBV7-2 with TRBJ2-7; the D gene is possibly TRBD1 (5 bases). Between the trimmed V and J ends, which lost 1 base and 4 bases, there was a span of 14 bases. The CDR3 sequence is 15 residues long. Germline V gene data show CDR1 as SGHTA and CDR2 as FQGNSA. The CDR3 reads CASSLGGTARYEQYF. In DNA form, the CDR3 reads TGTGCCAGCAGCTTAGGGGGCACCGCACGATACGAGCAGTACTTC. The full variable domain, its missing parts supplied by reference TRBV7-2 and TRBJ2-7, is GAGVSQSPSNKVTEKGKDVELRCDPISGHTALYWYRQSLGQGLEFLIYFQGNSAPDKSGLPSDRFSAERTGGSVSTLTIQRTQQEDSAVYLCASSLGGTARYEQYFGPGTRLTVT.

The rearrangement links TRBV6-5 to TRBJ1-2; weak D call: TRBD1 (6 bases). The CDR3 sequence is 15 residues long. Germline CDR1 is MNHEY and CDR2 is SVGAGI. V gave up 8 bases and J gave up 4 bases, with 20 bases separating them. CDR3 residues: CASSRDVNRAYGYTF. CDR3 nucleotide sequence: TGTGCCAGCTCCCGTGACGTAAACAGGGCCTATGGCTACACCTTC.